The subject of this entry is one T cell receptor (beta chain). V trimming: 5 bases; J trimming: 2 bases; junction bases outside the gene matches: 9. Germline lookup yields CDR1 LNHDA and CDR2 SQIVND (reference sequence). The CDR3 covers 16 residues. This sample stems from a study of control samples from healthy donors and cancer patients. The table came from immunoSEQ multiplex PCR; TCRdb's copy has only in-frame clones and leaves some out. Of some 150,000 clones listed, nearly 96% were seen once; the top ten hold 0.85% to 1.3%. The sequence derives from a woman in her thirties in good health. The rearrangement links TRBV19 to TRBJ1-1; 9 nucleotides match TRBD1. Sequencing was performed on blood. DNA for the CDR3: TGTGCCAGTAGTGCCAAAGGACAGGGGACAAACACTGAAGCTTTCTTT. Its translation is CASSAKGQGTNTEAFF.